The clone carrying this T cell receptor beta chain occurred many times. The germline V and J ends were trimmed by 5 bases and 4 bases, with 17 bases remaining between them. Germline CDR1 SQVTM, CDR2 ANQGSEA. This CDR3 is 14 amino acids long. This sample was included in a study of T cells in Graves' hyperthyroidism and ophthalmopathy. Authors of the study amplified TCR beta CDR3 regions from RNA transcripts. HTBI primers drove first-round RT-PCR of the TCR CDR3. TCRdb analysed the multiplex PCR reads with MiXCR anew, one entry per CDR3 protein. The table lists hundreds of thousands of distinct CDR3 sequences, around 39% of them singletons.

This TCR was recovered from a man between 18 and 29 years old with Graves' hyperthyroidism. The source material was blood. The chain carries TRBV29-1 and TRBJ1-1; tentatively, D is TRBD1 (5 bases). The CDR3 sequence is CSVRVQGDGTEAFF. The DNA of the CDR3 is TGCAGCGTTCGGGTCCAGGGCGATGGCACTGAAGCTTTCTTT.